What follows are 12 T cell receptor beta chains derived from one specimen sequenced in a study of blood T cell repertoires in COVID-19. Repertoires were generated with immunoSEQ multiplex PCR, while TCRdb's copy carries only in-frame clones and drops some. The table includes 650,000 to 800,000 clones, approximately 90% detected once. Sequenced sample: peripheral blood. These receptors were taken from a woman younger than 30 with acute or convalescent COVID-19.

The chain has TRBV18 and TRBJ1-1; D is possibly TRBD1 (6 bases). The V and J ends lost 4 bases and 1 base respectively, with 10 bases between them. This CDR3 region has 14 residues. Germline V gene sequence: CDR1 KGHSH, CDR2 LQKENI. The CDR3 DNA follows: TGTGCCAGCTCACTGGGGGCAGGGAACACTGAAGCTTTCTTT. Translated, it gives CASSLGAGNTEAFF.

The chain uses TRBV19 and TRBJ1-5, with a possible D match to TRBD1 (5 bases). Germline lookup yields CDR1 LNHDA and CDR2 SQIVND (reference sequence). The CDR3 is 17 amino acids. Trimming removed 2 bases at V and 6 bases at J, with 20 bases between. CDR3 residues: CASSITSPRAGGQPQHF. Here the CDR3 DNA reads TGTGCCAGTAGTATAACCTCCCCCAGGGCGGGAGGTCAGCCCCAGCATTTT.

The chain joins TRBV24-1 to TRBJ2-5; TRBD2 matches 13 bases. Germline-derived CDR1 and CDR2 are KGHDR and SFDVKD. The CDR3 loop spans 19 amino acids. J gave up 6 bases and V 3 bases, and 15 bases lay outside the gene matches. CDR3 coding DNA: TGTGCCACCAGTGATCCGAGTCTTTCAACTAGCGGGGGGGCAAAGACCCAGTACTTC. Translating gives CATSDPSLSTSGGAKTQYF.

This chain connects TRBV6-4 to TRBJ2-1; weak D call: TRBD1 (5 bases). V was shortened by 0 bases and J by 13 bases, with 13 bases between the two germline ends. The CDR3 contains 13 residues. Germline CDR1 MRHNA, CDR2 SNTAGT. The DNA for the CDR3 is TGTGCCAGCAGTGACTCTCAGGGCCTCGGTCAGTTCTTC. Protein sequence: CASSDSQGLGQFF.

The rearrangement links TRBV2 to TRBJ2-2; possible D gene TRBD1, 6 bases. The V gene's germline CDR1 is SNHLY and CDR2 FYNNEI. Trimming cost V 6 bases and J 4 bases, with 21 bases left between them. The CDR3 spans 17 residues. The chain's CDR3 is CASSSLRGSGVTGELFF. The DNA of the CDR3 is TGTGCCAGCAGCTCACTCAGGGGCTCAGGTGTCACCGGGGAGCTGTTTTTT.

The chain uses TRBV29-1 and TRBJ2-3; 14 nucleotides align to TRBD2. The germline gives CDR1 SQVTM, CDR2 ANQGSEA. The CDR3 is 16 residues long. The ends lost 8 bases at V and 2 bases at J; junction bases unmatched: 9. This CDR3 reads CSPRLAGGQNTDTQYF. Here the CDR3 DNA reads TGCAGCCCCAGACTAGCGGGGGGGCAGAACACAGATACGCAGTATTTT.

The genes are TRBV6-5 and TRBJ1-1; D may be TRBD1 (5 bases). From germline, CDR1 is MNHEY and CDR2 SVGAGI. The CDR3 has 13 residues. Trimming took 0 bases from V and 6 from J, leaving 8 bases between them. DNA for the CDR3: TGTGCCAGCAGTTACTCGGCAGGGTCTGAAGCTTTCTTT. The encoded protein is CASSYSAGSEAFF.

The chain combines TRBV9 with TRBJ1-2; TRBD1 matches at 7 bases. The ends lost 6 bases at V and 5 bases at J; junction bases unmatched: 13. CDR1 SGDLS and CDR2 YYNGEE come from the germline V gene. The CDR3 length is 15 residues. The CDR3 DNA reads as TGTGCCAGCATACGACACCCTTCAGGGGGTTATGGCTACACCTTC. Residues: CASIRHPSGGYGYTF.

This sequence joins TRBV27 and TRBJ2-7; no definite D call. The germline V gene has CDR1 MNHEY and CDR2 SMNVEV (reference sequence). Trimming removed 2 bases from V and 3 bases from J, with 8 bases in between. CDR3 length: 13 residues. In DNA, the CDR3 is TGTGCCAGCAGTTTACTTTCGGGCTACGAGCAGTACTTC. This translates into CASSLLSGYEQYF.

The chain carries TRBV6-2 or TRBV6-3 and TRBJ2-3; 9 bases are shared with TRBD2. With 4 bases clipped from V and 5 bases from J, the junction kept 10 bases outside the gene matches. The CDR3 is 16 amino acids. Per the germline V gene, CDR1 is MNHEY and CDR2 is SVGEGT. The DNA for the CDR3 is TGTGCCAGCAGTTCCTTACTGCGGGGGGGCGGAGATACGCAGTATTTT. Its translation: CASSSLLRGGGDTQYF.

The V gene is TRBV6-4, the J gene TRBJ2-1; maybe TRBD1 (5 bases). Trimming pared 0 bases from V and 10 bases from J, leaving 16 bases between. The CDR3 contains 15 residues. CDR1 MRHNA and CDR2 SNTAGT come from the germline V gene. The CDR3 DNA reads as TGTGCCAGCAGTGACTCGGCAGGGCCCGAGAGAGAGCAGTTCTTC. Translation gives CASSDSAGPEREQFF.

This clone was recorded only once. This chain links TRBV10-3 with TRBJ1-6; D unresolved. The V and J ends lost 0 bases and 10 bases respectively, with 13 bases between them. Germline CDR1 reads ENHRY; CDR2 reads SYGVKD. The CDR3 has 15 residues. CDR3 nucleotides: TGTGCCATCAGTGAGTCCGTGGGGAGAGGGTCACCCCTCCACTTT. As protein: CAISESVGRGSPLHF.